Here is one T cell receptor beta chain with its context. Its cognate antigen is unknown. This specimen comes from a study of cytomegalovirus exposure and HLA in healthy donors. The primer mix had 60 Vbeta and 13 Jbeta primers. Some clones are missing from TCRdb's copy, which holds only in-frame ones; the method was immunoSEQ multiplex PCR. This table has 90,000 to 120,000 clones, about three quarters appearing once. V was clipped by 4 bases and J by 1 base; unmatched bases: 6. Per the germline V gene, CDR1 is SGDLS and CDR2 is YYNGEE. This CDR3 is built from 16 residues. Study results and limitations: Testing in vitro showed three CMV-associated chains specific for CMV antigens.

Material for sequencing was PBMCs. The V call is TRBV9, the J call TRBJ1-4, with 8 positions matching TRBD1. The source is a man in his 60s in good health and CMV-seropositive. In nucleotides, the CDR3 is TGTGCCAGCAGCCTAGGACAGGGCAGAACTAATGAAAAACTGTTTTTT. This codes for CASSLGQGRTNEKLFF.